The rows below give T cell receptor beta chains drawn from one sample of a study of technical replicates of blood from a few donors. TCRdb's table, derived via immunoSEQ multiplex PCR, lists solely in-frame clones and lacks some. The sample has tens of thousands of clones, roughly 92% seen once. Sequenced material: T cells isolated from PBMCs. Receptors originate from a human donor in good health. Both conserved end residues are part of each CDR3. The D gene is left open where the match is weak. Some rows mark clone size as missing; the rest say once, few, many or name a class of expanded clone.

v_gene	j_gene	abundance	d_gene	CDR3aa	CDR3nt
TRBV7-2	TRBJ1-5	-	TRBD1	CASSLALGQGQPQHF	TGTGCCAGCAGCTTAGCGCTGGGACAGGGTCAGCCCCAGCATTTT
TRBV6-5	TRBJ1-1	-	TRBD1	CASSFTGVQAFF	TGTGCCAGCAGTTTCACAGGGGTTCAGGCTTTCTTT
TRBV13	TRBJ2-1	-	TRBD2	CASSTSGRGTVLEQFF	TGTGCCAGCAGCACGAGCGGGAGGGGGACCGTCCTTGAGCAGTTCTTC
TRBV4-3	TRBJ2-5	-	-	CASSQDTEETQYF	TGCGCCAGCAGCCAAGATACGGAAGAGACCCAGTACTTC
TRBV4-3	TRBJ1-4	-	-	CASSQAQGPGEKLFF	TGCGCCAGCAGCCAAGCTCAGGGGCCGGGGGAAAAACTGTTTTTT
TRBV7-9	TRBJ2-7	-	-	CASSPRFYEQYF	TGTGCCAGCAGCCCCCGGTTCTACGAGCAGTACTTC
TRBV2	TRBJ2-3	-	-	CASLGGGDTQYF	TGTGCCAGCCTGGGGGGAGGAGATACGCAGTATTTT
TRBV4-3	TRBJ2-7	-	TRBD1	CASSLYWDRGQYEQYF	TGCGCCAGCAGCCTGTACTGGGACAGGGGCCAGTACGAGCAGTACTTC
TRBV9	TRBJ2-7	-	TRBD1	CASSVWDSPYEQYF	TGTGCCAGCAGCGTATGGGACAGCCCCTACGAGCAGTACTTC
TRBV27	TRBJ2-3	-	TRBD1	CASSFTGGLDTQYF	TGTGCCAGCAGTTTCACAGGGGGTCTAGATACGCAGTATTTT
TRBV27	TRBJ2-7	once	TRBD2	CASRTSGLYEQYF	TGTGCCAGCCGGACTAGCGGGCTCTACGAGCAGTACTTC
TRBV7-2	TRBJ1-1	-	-	CASSLIGRGNTEAFF	TGTGCCAGCAGCTTAATCGGGAGGGGTAACACTGAAGCTTTCTTT
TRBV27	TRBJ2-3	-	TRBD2	CASSSRLAGVDTQYF	TGTGCCAGCAGTTCCCGACTAGCGGGAGTTGATACGCAGTATTTT
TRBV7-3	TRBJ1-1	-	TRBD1	CASRSGTGADEAFF	TGTGCCAGCAGATCCGGGACAGGGGCTGATGAAGCTTTCTTT
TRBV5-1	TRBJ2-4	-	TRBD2	CASRLRTSGLDIQYF	TGCGCCAGCAGACTAAGGACTAGCGGGCTGGACATTCAGTACTTC
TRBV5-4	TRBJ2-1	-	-	CASSRGTSTSYNEQFF	TGTGCCAGCAGCCGCGGGACCTCAACTTCCTACAATGAGCAGTTCTTC
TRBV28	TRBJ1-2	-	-	CASSFGSYGYTF	TGTGCCAGCAGTTTCGGGTCTTATGGCTACACCTTC
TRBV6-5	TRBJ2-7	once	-	CASSYSLEDGFHEQYF	TGTGCCAGCAGTTACTCCCTGGAGGATGGTTTCCACGAGCAGTACTTC
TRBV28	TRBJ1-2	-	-	CASRAPENGYTF	TGTGCCAGCAGGGCCCCGGAGAATGGCTACACCTTC
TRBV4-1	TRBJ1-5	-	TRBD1	CASSQEQGLWGNQPQHF	TGCGCCAGCAGCCAAGAACAGGGGCTGTGGGGCAATCAGCCCCAGCATTTT
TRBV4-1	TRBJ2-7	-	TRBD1	CASSRTGTAYDEQYF	TGCGCCAGCAGCCGGACCGGGACAGCCTACGACGAGCAGTACTTC
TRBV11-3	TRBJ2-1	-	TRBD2	CASSLQREGQQFF	TGTGCCAGCAGCTTACAGCGGGAGGGCCAGCAGTTCTTC
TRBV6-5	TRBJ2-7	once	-	CASSYEGFNYEQYF	TGTGCCAGCAGTTACGAGGGATTTAACTACGAGCAGTACTTC
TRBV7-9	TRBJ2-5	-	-	CASSQTTRRETQYF	TGTGCCAGCAGCCAAACCACTCGGAGGGAGACCCAGTACTTC
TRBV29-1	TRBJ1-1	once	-	CSVVAFHPINTEAFF	TGCAGCGTTGTCGCCTTTCATCCTATTAACACTGAAGCTTTCTTT
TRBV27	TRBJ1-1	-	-	CASRGEGVEAFF	TGTGCCAGCAGGGGGGAGGGGGTTGAAGCTTTCTTT
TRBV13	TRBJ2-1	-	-	CASTRDSHNEQFF	TGTGCCAGCACACGCGACAGTCACAATGAGCAGTTCTTC
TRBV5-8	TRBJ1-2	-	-	CASSLVATANYGYTF	TGTGCCAGCAGCTTGGTGGCAACAGCTAACTATGGCTACACCTTC
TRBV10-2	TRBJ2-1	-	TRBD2	CASKEAGGPSYNEQFF	TGCGCCAGTAAGGAAGCGGGAGGGCCATCGTACAATGAGCAGTTCTTC
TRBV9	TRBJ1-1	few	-	CASSDSQNTEAFF	TGTGCCAGCAGCGATTCACAGAACACTGAAGCTTTCTTT
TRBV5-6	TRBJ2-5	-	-	CASSFWQTETQYF	TGTGCCAGCAGCTTCTGGCAGACTGAGACCCAGTACTTC
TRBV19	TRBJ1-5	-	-	CASRLDRNQPQHF	TGTGCCAGTAGATTGGACAGAAATCAGCCCCAGCATTTT
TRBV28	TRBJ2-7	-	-	CASSGPILNWGDEQYF	TGTGCCAGCAGTGGCCCCATCCTGAACTGGGGGGACGAGCAGTACTTC
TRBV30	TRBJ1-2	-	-	CAWSTGVRGYTF	TGTGCCTGGAGTACGGGGGTAAGAGGCTACACCTTC
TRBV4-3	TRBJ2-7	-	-	CASSQAPVTVYEQYF	TGCGCCAGCAGCCAAGCTCCGGTCACGGTTTACGAGCAGTACTTC
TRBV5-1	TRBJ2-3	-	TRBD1	CASSGGRGPDTQYF	TGCGCCAGCAGCGGGGGCAGGGGGCCAGATACGCAGTATTTT
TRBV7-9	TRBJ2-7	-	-	CASSLAPAGPAYEQYF	TGTGCCAGCAGCTTAGCCCCCGCGGGACCCGCCTACGAGCAGTACTTC
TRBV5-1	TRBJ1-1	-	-	CASASSLRVLETEAFF	TGCGCCAGCGCATCCTCCCTCAGGGTATTGGAAACTGAAGCTTTCTTT
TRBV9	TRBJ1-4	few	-	CASSRFGEWDEKLFF	TGTGCCAGCAGCCGATTTGGAGAATGGGATGAAAAACTGTTTTTT
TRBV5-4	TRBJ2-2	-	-	CASSSDTGELFF	TGTGCCAGCAGCTCTGACACTGGGGAGCTGTTTTTT
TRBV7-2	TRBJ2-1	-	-	CASSFAVNEQFF	TGTGCCAGCAGCTTTGCGGTGAATGAGCAGTTCTTC
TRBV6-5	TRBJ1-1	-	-	CASSQVRGWNTEAFF	TGTGCCAGCAGTCAAGTACGAGGGTGGAACACTGAAGCTTTCTTT
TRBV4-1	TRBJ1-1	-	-	CASSQVGTEPNTEAFF	TGCGCCAGCAGCCAAGTTGGAACAGAGCCGAACACTGAAGCTTTCTTT
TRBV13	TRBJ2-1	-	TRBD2	CASSLIAGEVNEQFF	TGTGCCAGCAGCTTAATAGCGGGAGAAGTCAATGAGCAGTTCTTC
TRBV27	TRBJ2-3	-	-	CASSYLRHLLTDTQYF	TGTGCCAGCAGTTATCTGCGGCATCTGCTCACAGATACGCAGTATTTT
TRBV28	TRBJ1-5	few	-	CATGESNQPQHF	TGTGCCACCGGGGAAAGCAATCAGCCCCAGCATTTT
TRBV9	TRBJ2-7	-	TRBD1	CASSVGTGFYEQYF	TGTGCCAGCAGCGTAGGGACAGGGTTCTACGAGCAGTACTTC
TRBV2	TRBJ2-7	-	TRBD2	CASSSGSEQYF	TGTGCCAGCAGTAGCGGGAGCGAGCAGTACTTC
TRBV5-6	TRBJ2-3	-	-	CASSLRLDLFTDTQYF	TGTGCCAGCAGCTTGAGGCTCGACTTATTCACAGATACGCAGTATTTT
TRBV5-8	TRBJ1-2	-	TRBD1	CASSPLTTGGNYGYTF	TGTGCCAGCAGCCCCTTAACTACAGGGGGCAACTATGGCTACACCTTC
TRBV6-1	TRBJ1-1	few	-	CASRRDTEAFF	TGTGCCAGCAGACGGGACACTGAAGCTTTCTTT